The 4 T cell receptor beta chains given below trace back to one sample, sequenced in a study of regulatory T cells in long-lasting Graves disease (dated by TCRdb to about 2021). The time point label, read with the paper, signifies: newly diagnosed GD, antithyroid drugs for less than 3 months. For both TCR sequencing and RNA sequencing, RNA was extracted from PBMCs using TRIzol. Receptor amplification or capture employed multiplex PCR. Instrument used: Illumina HiSeq 4000. CDR3 regions were amplified by Arm-PCR with iRepertoire HTBI primers to construct TCR beta libraries. The public reads were run again by TCRdb, first through fastp at Q25 and then through MiXCR, and only productive beta chains were kept. Identical CDR3 proteins give one entry, which carries the most common genes and DNA. Recorded for this sample are about 400,000 distinct CDR3 sequences; approximately 15% of them occurred a single time. Jointly, the top ten make up about 8.3% of the sample.

These data were also reused for a study on T cells in Graves' hyperthyroidism and ophthalmopathy.

The material sequenced was peripheral blood mononuclear cells (PBMCs), taken at new diagnosis, from a patient treated with antithyroid drugs. Receptors originate from a woman aged 40 to 50 with Graves disease. Donor details come from another sample of the same person, matched by shared clones.

This clonotype was recorded many times. V and J are TRBV20-1 and TRBJ1-5, with 11 bases that match TRBD1. The CDR3 is made up of 16 amino acids. Germline V gene sequence: CDR1 DFQATT, CDR2 SNEGSKA (reference sequence). Unmatched junction bases numbered 10, after V lost 4 bases and J lost 5 bases. The CDR3 nucleotides are TGCAGTGCTACCTATCCGGGACAGGGGGGATATCAGCCCCAGCATTTT. This codes for CSATYPGQGGYQPQHF.

This clonotype was seen many times. The chain has TRBV5-5 and TRBJ1-1, with a possible D match to TRBD1 (5 bases). CDR3 length: 13 residues. The V gene lost 0 bases and the J gene lost 9 bases, with 12 bases spanning the gap. The germline CDR1 and CDR2 sequences are SGHKS and YYEKEE (reference sequence). The CDR3 here is CASSLAGDRKAFF. In nucleotides, the CDR3 is TGTGCCAGCAGCTTGGCCGGCGACAGAAAAGCTTTCTTT.

The chain employs TRBV20-1 and TRBJ1-1; tentatively, D is TRBD1 (6 bases). The CDR3 sequence is 13 residues long. V was pared by 1 base and J by 3 bases, with 9 bases between. Germline V lookup: CDR1 DFQATT, CDR2 SNEGSKA (reference sequence). CDR3 sequence reads: CSARGAGDTEAFF. Written as DNA, the CDR3 is TGCAGTGCTAGAGGAGCAGGGGACACTGAAGCTTTCTTT.

The J gene is TRBJ2-5, the V gene TRBV6-2 or TRBV6-3; 12 nucleotides align to TRBD2. CDR1 and CDR2 from the germline V gene are MNHEY and SVGEGT. The CDR3 runs to 13 residues. With V trimmed by 8 bases and J by 3 bases, 1 base remained unmatched. The CDR3 loop is CASRTSGKETQYF. The CDR3, as DNA: TGTGCCAGCCGGACTAGCGGGAAAGAGACCCAGTACTTC.